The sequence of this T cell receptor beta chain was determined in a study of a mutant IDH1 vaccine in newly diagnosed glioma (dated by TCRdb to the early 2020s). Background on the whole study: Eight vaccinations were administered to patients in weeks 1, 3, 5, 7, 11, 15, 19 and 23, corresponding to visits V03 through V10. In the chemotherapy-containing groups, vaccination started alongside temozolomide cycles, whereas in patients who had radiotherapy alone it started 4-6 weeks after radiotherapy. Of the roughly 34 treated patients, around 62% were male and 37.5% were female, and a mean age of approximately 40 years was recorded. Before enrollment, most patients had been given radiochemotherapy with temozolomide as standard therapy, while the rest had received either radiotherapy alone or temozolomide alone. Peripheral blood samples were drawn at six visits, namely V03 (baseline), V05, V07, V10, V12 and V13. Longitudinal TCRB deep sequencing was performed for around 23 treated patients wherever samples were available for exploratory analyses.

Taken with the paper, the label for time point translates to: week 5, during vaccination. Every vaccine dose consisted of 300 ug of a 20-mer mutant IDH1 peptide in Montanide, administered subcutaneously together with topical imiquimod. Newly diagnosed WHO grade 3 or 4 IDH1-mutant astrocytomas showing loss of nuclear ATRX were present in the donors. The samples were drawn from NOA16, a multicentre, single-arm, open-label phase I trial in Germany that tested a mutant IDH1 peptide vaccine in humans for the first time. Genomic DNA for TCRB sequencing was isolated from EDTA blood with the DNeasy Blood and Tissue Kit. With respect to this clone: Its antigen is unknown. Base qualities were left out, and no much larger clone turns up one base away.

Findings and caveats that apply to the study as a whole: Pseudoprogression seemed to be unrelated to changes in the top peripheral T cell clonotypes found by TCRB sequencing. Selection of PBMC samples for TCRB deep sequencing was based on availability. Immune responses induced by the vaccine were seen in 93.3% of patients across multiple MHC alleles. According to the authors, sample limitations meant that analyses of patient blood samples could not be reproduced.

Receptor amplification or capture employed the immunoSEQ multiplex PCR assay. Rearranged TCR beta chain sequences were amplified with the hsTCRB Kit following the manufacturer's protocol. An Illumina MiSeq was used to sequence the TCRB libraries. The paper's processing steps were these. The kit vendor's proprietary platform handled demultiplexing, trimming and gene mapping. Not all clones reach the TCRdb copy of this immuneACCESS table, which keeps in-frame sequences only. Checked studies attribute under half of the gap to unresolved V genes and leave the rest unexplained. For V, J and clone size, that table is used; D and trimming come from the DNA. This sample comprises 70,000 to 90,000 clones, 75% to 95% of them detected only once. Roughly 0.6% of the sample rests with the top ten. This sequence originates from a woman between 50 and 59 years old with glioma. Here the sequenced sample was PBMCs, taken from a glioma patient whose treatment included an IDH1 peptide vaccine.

The DNA sequence is as follows: TGTGCCACCGCCGCGGCAGGGGGGATGGAGACCCAGTACTTC. This codes for CATAAAGGMETQYF. Rearrangement joined TRBV19 to TRBJ2-5; TRBD1 might be the D gene, on 7 matching bases. CDR1 LNHDA and CDR2 SQIVND are derived from the germline V gene (reference sequence). The germline ends are 20 bases apart after V is trimmed by 10 bases and J by 5 bases. Including cysteine and phenylalanine, the CDR3 has 14 amino acids. The retained sequence is limited to the CDR3, 42 bases, with the frame set at the first base. Joined to the reference TRBV19 and TRBJ2-5 proteins, this CDR3 gives the full variable domain: DGGITQSPKYLFRKEGQNVTLSCEQNLNHDAMYWYRQDPGQGLRLIYYSQIVNDFQKGDIAEGYSVSREKKESFPLTVTSAQKNPTAFYLCATAAAGGMETQYFGPGTRLLVL.